The 19 T cell receptor beta chains below all came from one sample that was sequenced in a study of post-analysis software for immune sequencing data. Every TCR beta cDNA library bore unique molecular identifiers. Using its own MiXCR run on the PCR reads, TCRdb lists one record per CDR3 protein. The sample has fewer than 600,000 distinct CDR3 sequences, roughly 45% seen once. These receptors lack a known antigen. Overall study findings and caveats: Patients showed TRBV5-6, TRBV5-1 and TRBV20-1 among a few TRBV segments more frequent than in controls.

Sequenced: blood. These receptors all come from a girl aged 10 to 17 with multiple sclerosis.

The rearrangement joins TRBV7-9 to TRBJ1-1; D is ambiguous. The germline V and J ends were trimmed by 2 bases and 3 bases, with 7 bases remaining between them. The CDR3 is made up of 13 amino acids. Germline lookup yields CDR1 SEHNR and CDR2 FQNEAQ (reference sequence). The CDR3 DNA reads TGTGCCAGCAGCTTATTAAGAGACACTGAAGCTTTCTTT. It yields the protein CASSLLRDTEAFF. Supplemented by reference TRBV7-9 and TRBJ1-1, the full variable domain reads DTGVSQNPRHKITKRGQNVTFRCDPISEHNRLYWYRQTLGQGPEFLTYFQNEAQLEKSRLLSDRFSAERPKGSFSTLEIQRTEQGDSAMYLCASSLLRDTEAFFGQGTRLTVV.

This clonotype has more than one count but fewer than ten. This rearrangement joins TRBV12-5 to TRBJ2-1; unclear D gene. Per the germline V gene, CDR1 is LGHNT and CDR2 is FRNRAP. V was cut by 3 bases and J by 5 bases, with 5 bases left in between. This CDR3 spans 12 amino acids. The CDR3 loop is CASGLYDNEQFF. For the CDR3, the DNA is TGTGCTAGTGGTTTATACGACAATGAGCAGTTCTTC.

The table lists this clonotype with a few counts. This chain links TRBV7-9 with TRBJ2-3, with D possibly being TRBD2 (5 bases). This CDR3 has 15 residues. The V end lost 5 bases, the J end lost 6 bases, and 18 bases lay between the germline ends. Germline-derived CDR1 and CDR2 are SEHNR and FQNEAQ (reference sequence). The DNA of the CDR3 is TGTGCCAGCAGCCAGCTTCGGACTCCGGAGGATACGCAGTATTTT. Residues: CASSQLRTPEDTQYF. Full variable domain (remainder filled in from reference TRBV7-9 and TRBJ2-3): DTGVSQNPRHKITKRGQNVTFRCDPISEHNRLYWYRQTLGQGPEFLTYFQNEAQLEKSRLLSDRFSAERPKGSFSTLEIQRTEQGDSAMYLCASSQLRTPEDTQYFGPGTRLTVL.

This clonotype was seen a handful of times. The chain employs TRBV6-6 and TRBJ1-2, with D unresolved. V dropped 2 bases and J dropped 8 bases, with 15 bases sitting between them. CDR3 size: 14 residues. Germline loops: CDR1 MNHNY, CDR2 SVGAGI (reference sequence). CDR3: CASSYPTGRQGYTF. CDR3 DNA: TGTGCCAGCAGTTACCCTACCGGGAGACAAGGCTACACCTTC.

V gene TRBV29-1 combines with J gene TRBJ1-2; D possibly corresponds to TRBD1 (6 bases). Germline V gene sequence: CDR1 SQVTM, CDR2 ANQGSEA. V was pared by 5 bases and J by 6 bases, with 19 bases between. The CDR3 consists of 14 residues. CDR3 sequence: CSVSPTGPVDGYTF. The CDR3 coding sequence is TGCAGCGTTTCTCCGACAGGTCCAGTGGATGGCTACACCTTC.

The V gene is TRBV6-2 or TRBV6-3, the J gene TRBJ2-1, with TRBD2 as a possible D gene (5 bases). This CDR3 is 16 amino acids long. Trimming stripped 6 bases from V and 0 bases from J, with 15 bases between. The germline V gene has CDR1 MNHEY and CDR2 SVGEGT. In nucleotides, the CDR3 is TGTGCCAGCAGCGATAGGTTAGCGAGCTCCTACAATGAGCAGTTCTTC. Translation gives CASSDRLASSYNEQFF.

This sequence joins TRBV6-1 and TRBJ1-1; 10 positions match TRBD1. V lost 6 bases and J lost 1; bases outside the gene matches: 14. The germline V gene encodes CDR1 MNHNS and CDR2 SASEGT. This CDR3 is built from 18 residues. The CDR3 DNA is TGTGCCAGCAGCTCGCGGACAGGGGGAGTAAGGGGGAACACTGAAGCTTTCTTT. It yields the protein CASSSRTGGVRGNTEAFF.

This clonotype was seen a few times. The chain is built from TRBV7-9 and TRBJ2-3; tentative D call: TRBD1 (5 bases). CDR1 and CDR2 (germline): SEHNR, FQNEAQ (reference sequence). CDR3 size: 16 residues. V lost 1 base and J lost 2, with 13 bases in between. The CDR3 loop reads CASSLDLQGYTDTQYF. CDR3 sequence (DNA): TGTGCCAGCAGCTTAGATCTGCAGGGATACACAGATACGCAGTATTTT.

The chain recombines TRBV4-1 with TRBJ2-5; TRBD2 matches 7 bases. The CDR3 sequence is 17 residues long. The trim removed 0 bases at V and 5 bases at J, leaving 12 bases unmatched. Germline V lookup: CDR1 MGHRA, CDR2 YSYEKL. DNA of the CDR3: TGCGCCAGCAGCCAAGATCAAGGACTAGTCAGGCGGGAGACCCAGTACTTC. It translates to CASSQDQGLVRRETQYF.

This rearrangement joins TRBV28 to TRBJ2-1; D is uncertain. The CDR3 is 11 residues long. Germline V CDR1 and CDR2: MDHEN, SYDVKM. The V gene lost 3 bases and the J gene lost 8 bases, with 5 bases spanning the gap. CDR3 DNA: TGTGCCAGCAGTTTTCTATATGAGCAGTTCTTC. Translation gives CASSFLYEQFF.

V usage is TRBV18 and J usage is TRBJ2-7, with D maybe TRBD1 (5 bases). Per germline, CDR1 KGHSH and CDR2 LQKENI. Trimming removed 2 bases from V and 3 bases from J, with 11 bases in between. This CDR3 has 14 residues. The CDR3 DNA follows: TGTGCCAGCTCACCATCCGCAGGGATCTACGAGCAGTACTTC. Translating gives CASSPSAGIYEQYF.

Of note for this clonotype: Since a much larger clone is just one base distant, this may be a read error. This chain links TRBV20-1 with TRBJ2-1, with 8 bases aligning to TRBD2. This CDR3 has 13 residues. Germline CDR1 is DFQATT and CDR2 is SNEGSKA (reference sequence). The CDR3, as DNA: TGCAGTGCGCAAGCGGGAGCCTACGATGAGCAGTTCTTC. Its translation: CSAQAGAYDEQFF.

J is TRBJ2-1 and V is TRBV6-6; a weak D match, TRBD1 (7 bases). Germline V gene data show CDR1 as MNHNY and CDR2 as SVGAGI (reference sequence). V gave up 3 bases and J gave up 7 bases, with 13 bases separating them. The CDR3 runs to 14 residues. The CDR3 nucleotides are TGTGCCAGCAGTTATAACCCAGGGGGGAATGAGCAGTTCTTC. Translation gives CASSYNPGGNEQFF.

Only one count was recorded for this clonotype. V and J are TRBV7-3 and TRBJ1-6; the match to TRBD1 covers 9 bases. Trimming at V came to 5 bases and at J to 9 bases, leaving 11 bases not matched to a gene. The CDR3 is 16 amino acids. CDR1 SGHTA and CDR2 FQGTGA come from the germline V gene. The CDR3 protein is CASSGDRGSKGSPLHF. CDR3 nucleotide sequence: TGTGCCAGCAGCGGAGACAGGGGGTCGAAAGGTTCACCCCTCCACTTT.

V and J are TRBV20-1 and TRBJ2-2; D is possibly TRBD2 (7 bases). Germline V gene lookup returns CDR1 DFQATT and CDR2 SNEGSKA (reference sequence). The CDR3 covers 17 residues. V lost 0 bases and J 5 bases, leaving 19 bases between the germline ends. CDR3 sequence: CSAREGRWTRGTGELFF. The DNA of the CDR3 is TGCAGTGCTAGAGAGGGCCGATGGACTAGGGGGACCGGGGAGCTGTTTTTT.

Notes on this clonotype: Mismatch with germline at one junction end may stem from a read error. The chain links TRBV7-2 to TRBJ1-4; maybe TRBD1 (5 bases). Germline V lookup: CDR1 SGHTA, CDR2 FQGNSA. The CDR3 length is 16 residues. CDR3 sequence (DNA): TGTGCCAGCAGCTTAGAGTTCGGGGCAACTAATGAAAAACCGTTTTTT. It yields the protein CASSLEFGATNEKPFF.

There are a few counts of this clonotype. The chain uses TRBV29-1 and TRBJ2-5; 7 positions match TRBD1. The CDR3 covers 13 residues. V shed 5 bases, J shed 7 bases, and the junction held 10 bases outside the gene matches. Germline V gene data show CDR1 as SQVTM and CDR2 as ANQGSEA. The chain's CDR3 is CSVNVGQHGTQYF. The CDR3 DNA reads as TGCAGCGTTAATGTGGGACAGCACGGGACCCAGTACTTC.

This clonotype was seen a handful of times. The chain links TRBV28 to TRBJ2-3, with 9 bases identical to TRBD1. The CDR3 runs 19 residues. CDR1 and CDR2 (germline): MDHEN, SYDVKM. The junction had 14 bases not matched to a gene; V was cut back by 4 bases and J by 0 bases. The CDR3 DNA reads TGTGCCAGCAGTTGGCAGACAGGGGGATTCGGAGTTAGCACAGATACGCAGTATTTT. Translating it yields CASSWQTGGFGVSTDTQYF.

Only one count was recorded for this clonotype. This chain uses TRBV18 with TRBJ2-1; a weak D match, TRBD2 (5 bases). This CDR3 region has 12 residues. V was pared by 3 bases and J by 5 bases, with 5 bases between. Germline loops: CDR1 KGHSH, CDR2 LQKENI. CDR3: CASSPSDNEQFF. The DNA for the CDR3 is TGTGCCAGCTCACCTAGCGACAATGAGCAGTTCTTC.